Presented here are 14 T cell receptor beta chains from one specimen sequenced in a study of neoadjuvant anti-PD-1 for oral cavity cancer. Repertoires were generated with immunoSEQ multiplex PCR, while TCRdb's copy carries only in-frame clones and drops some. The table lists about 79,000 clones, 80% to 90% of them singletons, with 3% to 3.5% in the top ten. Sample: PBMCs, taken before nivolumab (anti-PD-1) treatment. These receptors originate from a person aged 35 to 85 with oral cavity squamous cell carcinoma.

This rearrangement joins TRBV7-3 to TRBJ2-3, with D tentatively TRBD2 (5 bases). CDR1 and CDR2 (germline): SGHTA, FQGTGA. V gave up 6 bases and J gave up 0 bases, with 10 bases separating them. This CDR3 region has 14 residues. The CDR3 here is CASSPDYSTDTQYF. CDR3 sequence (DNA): TGTGCCAGCAGTCCAGACTACAGCACAGATACGCAGTATTTT.

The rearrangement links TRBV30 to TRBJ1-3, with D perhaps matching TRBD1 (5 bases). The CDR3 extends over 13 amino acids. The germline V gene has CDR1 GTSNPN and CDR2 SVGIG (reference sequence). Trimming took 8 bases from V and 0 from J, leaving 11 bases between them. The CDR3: CARGVTSGNTIYF. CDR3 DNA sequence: TGTGCCCGGGGCGTGACCTCTGGAAACACCATATATTTT.

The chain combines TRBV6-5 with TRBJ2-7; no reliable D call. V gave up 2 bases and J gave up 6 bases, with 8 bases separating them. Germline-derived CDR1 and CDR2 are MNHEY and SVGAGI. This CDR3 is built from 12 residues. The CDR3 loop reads CASSYGSGEQYF. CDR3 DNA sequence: TGTGCCAGCAGTTACGGGTCTGGCGAGCAGTACTTC.

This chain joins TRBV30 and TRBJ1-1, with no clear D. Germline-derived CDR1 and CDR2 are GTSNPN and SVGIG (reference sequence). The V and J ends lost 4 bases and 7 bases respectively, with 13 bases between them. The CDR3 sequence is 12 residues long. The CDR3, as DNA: TGTGCCTGGACCGTCGGCCGAGGTGAAGCTTTCTTT. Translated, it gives CAWTVGRGEAFF.

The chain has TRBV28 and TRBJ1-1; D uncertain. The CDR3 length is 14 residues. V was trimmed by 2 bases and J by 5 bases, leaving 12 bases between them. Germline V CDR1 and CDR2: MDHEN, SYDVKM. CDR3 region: CASSLVSEKTEAFF. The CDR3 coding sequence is TGTGCCAGCAGTTTAGTTTCGGAAAAGACTGAAGCTTTCTTT.

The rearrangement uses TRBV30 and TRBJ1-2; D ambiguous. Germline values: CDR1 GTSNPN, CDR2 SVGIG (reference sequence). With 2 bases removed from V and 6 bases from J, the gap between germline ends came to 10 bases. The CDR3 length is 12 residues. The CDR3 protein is CAWSRTLDGYTF. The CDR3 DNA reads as TGTGCCTGGAGTAGGACGTTGGATGGCTACACCTTC.

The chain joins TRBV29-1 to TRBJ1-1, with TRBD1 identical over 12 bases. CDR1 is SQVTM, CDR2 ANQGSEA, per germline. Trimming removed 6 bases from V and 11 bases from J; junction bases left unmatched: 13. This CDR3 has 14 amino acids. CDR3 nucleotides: TGCAGCGTCGCCGGGGGGACAGGGGGCCCCGGGGCTTTCTTT. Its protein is CSVAGGTGGPGAFF.

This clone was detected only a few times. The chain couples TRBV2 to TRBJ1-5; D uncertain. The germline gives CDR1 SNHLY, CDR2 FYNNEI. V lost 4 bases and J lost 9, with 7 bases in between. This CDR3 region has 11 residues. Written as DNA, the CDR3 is TGTGCCAGCAGTGGGGAAGGGCCCCAGCATTTT. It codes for CASSGEGPQHF.

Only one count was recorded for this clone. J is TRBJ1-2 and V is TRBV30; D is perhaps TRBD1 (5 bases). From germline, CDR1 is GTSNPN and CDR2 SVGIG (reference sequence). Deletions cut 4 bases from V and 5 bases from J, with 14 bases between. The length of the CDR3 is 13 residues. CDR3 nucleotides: TGTGCCTGGATCATGGGGGTGGGATATGGCTACACCTTC. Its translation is CAWIMGVGYGYTF.

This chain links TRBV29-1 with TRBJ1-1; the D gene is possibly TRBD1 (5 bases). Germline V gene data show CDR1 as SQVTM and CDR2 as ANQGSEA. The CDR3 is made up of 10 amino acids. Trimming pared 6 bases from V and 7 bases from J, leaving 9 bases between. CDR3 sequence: CSVMTDEAFF. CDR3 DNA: TGCAGCGTAATGACAGATGAAGCTTTCTTT.

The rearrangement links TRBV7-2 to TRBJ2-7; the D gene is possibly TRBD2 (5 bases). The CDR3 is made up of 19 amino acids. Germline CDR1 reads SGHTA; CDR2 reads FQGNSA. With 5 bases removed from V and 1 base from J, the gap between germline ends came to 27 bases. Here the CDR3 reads CASSLATGLASHLSYEQYF. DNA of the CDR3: TGTGCCAGCAGCCTCGCAACCGGACTGGCCTCCCACCTTTCCTACGAGCAGTACTTC.

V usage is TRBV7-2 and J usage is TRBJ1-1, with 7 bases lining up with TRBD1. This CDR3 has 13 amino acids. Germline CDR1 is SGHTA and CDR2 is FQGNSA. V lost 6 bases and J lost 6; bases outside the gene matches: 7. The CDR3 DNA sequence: TGTGCCAGCAGTTCTACTCAGGGGGCTGAAGCTTTCTTT. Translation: CASSSTQGAEAFF.

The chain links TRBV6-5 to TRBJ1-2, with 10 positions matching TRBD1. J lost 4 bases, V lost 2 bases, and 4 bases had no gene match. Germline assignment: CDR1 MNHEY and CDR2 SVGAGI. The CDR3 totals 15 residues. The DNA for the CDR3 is TGTGCCAGCAGTTACGGGACAGGGGCATCCTATGGCTACACCTTC. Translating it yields CASSYGTGASYGYTF.

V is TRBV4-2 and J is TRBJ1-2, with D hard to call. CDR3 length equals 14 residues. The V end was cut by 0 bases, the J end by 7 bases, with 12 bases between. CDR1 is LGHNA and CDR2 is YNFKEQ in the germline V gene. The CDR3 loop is CASSQEWDQGGYTF. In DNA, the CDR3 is TGTGCCAGCAGCCAAGAATGGGATCAAGGTGGCTACACCTTC.